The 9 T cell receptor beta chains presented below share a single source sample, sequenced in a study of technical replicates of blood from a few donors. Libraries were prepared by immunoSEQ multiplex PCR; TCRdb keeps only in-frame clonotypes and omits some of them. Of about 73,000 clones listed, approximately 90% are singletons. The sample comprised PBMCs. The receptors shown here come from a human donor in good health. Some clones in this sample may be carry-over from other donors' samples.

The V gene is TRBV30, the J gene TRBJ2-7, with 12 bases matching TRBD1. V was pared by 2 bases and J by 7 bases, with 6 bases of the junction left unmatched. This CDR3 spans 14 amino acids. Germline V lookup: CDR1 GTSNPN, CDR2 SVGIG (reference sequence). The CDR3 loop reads CAWSSGTGGKEQYF. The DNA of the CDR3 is TGTGCCTGGAGTTCTGGGACAGGGGGCAAGGAGCAGTACTTC.

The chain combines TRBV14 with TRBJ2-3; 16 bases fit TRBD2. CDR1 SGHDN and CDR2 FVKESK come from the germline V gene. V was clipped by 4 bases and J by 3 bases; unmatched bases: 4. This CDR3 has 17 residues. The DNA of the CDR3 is TGTGCCAGCAGCCGGGGACTAGCGGGAGGGCCAACAGATACGCAGTATTTT. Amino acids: CASSRGLAGGPTDTQYF.

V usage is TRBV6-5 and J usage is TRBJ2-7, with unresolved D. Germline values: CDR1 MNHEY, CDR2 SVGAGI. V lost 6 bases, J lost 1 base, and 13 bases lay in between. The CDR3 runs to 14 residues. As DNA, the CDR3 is TGTGCCAGCAGCTCCTTAACAGATTCCTACGAGCAGTACTTC. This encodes CASSSLTDSYEQYF.

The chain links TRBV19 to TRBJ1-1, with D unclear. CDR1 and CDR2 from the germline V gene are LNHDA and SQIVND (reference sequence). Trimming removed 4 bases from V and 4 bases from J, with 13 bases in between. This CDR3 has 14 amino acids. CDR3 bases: TGTGCCAGTAGTACCCGGACCGGGGTCACTGAAGCTTTCTTT. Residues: CASSTRTGVTEAFF.

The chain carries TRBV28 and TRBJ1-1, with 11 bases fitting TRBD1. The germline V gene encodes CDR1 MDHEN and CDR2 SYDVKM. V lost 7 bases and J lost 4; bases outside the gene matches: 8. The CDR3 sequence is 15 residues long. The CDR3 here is CASTPDRGLSTEAFF. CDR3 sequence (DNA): TGTGCCAGCACCCCGGACAGGGGGCTAAGCACTGAAGCTTTCTTT.

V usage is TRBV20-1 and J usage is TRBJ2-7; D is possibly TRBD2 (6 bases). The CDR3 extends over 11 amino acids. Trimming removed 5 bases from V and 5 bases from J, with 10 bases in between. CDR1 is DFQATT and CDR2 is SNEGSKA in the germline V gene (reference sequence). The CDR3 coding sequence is TGCAGTGCTGGGACGGGGGACGAGCAGTACTTC. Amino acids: CSAGTGDEQYF.

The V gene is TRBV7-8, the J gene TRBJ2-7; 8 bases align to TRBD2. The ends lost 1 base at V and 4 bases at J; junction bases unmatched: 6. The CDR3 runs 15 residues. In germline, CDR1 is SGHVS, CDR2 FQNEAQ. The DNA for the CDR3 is TGTGCCAGCAGCTTAGTATTAGCGGGAAAATACGAGCAGTACTTC. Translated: CASSLVLAGKYEQYF.

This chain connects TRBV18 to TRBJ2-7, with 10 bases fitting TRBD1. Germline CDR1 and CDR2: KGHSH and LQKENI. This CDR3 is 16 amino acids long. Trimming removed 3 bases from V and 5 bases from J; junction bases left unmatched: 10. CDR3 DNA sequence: TGTGCCAGCTCACCCCTTCAGGGACAGGGGTGGAACGAGCAGTACTTC. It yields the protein CASSPLQGQGWNEQYF.

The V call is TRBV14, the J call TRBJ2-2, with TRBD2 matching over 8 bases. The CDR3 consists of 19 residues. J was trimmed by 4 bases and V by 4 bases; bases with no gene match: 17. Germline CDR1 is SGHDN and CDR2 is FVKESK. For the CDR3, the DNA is TGTGCCAGCAGCCCGCAGCGGGGGAGGGGGTCCGCGGCCACCGGGGAGCTGTTTTTT. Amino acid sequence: CASSPQRGRGSAATGELFF.